The 21 T cell receptor beta chains below all came from one sample that was sequenced in a study of blood T cells in healthy people across ages. A J-beta primer mix and a sample-barcoded 5' primer were used in a second PCR of roughly 6 to 12 cycles. MiXCR, applied by TCRdb to the 5' RACE reads, yields one record per CDR3 protein. The sample contains 700,000 to 850,000 distinct CDR3 sequences, 53% of which appear only once. Sequenced input: blood. Source of these receptors: a man at least 80 years old in good health.

This clonotype appeared a few times. The J gene is TRBJ2-1, the V gene TRBV29-1, with D possibly matching TRBD1 (5 bases). CDR3 length: 12 amino acids. Germline CDR1 is SQVTM and CDR2 is ANQGSEA. With 4 bases removed from V and 7 bases from J, the gap between germline ends came to 11 bases. This CDR3 is CSVAPGLNEQFF. CDR3 nucleotide sequence: TGCAGCGTTGCGCCAGGGCTGAATGAGCAGTTCTTC.

The chain employs TRBV6-6 and TRBJ1-2, with D perhaps TRBD1 (5 bases). The germline V gene encodes CDR1 MNHNY and CDR2 SVGAGI (reference sequence). The CDR3 totals 15 residues. V was cut by 5 bases and J by 13 bases, with 26 bases left in between. CDR3 region: CASSTISLRTGTVTF. For the CDR3, the DNA is TGTGCCAGCAGTACTATCTCTTTGAGGACGGGGACGGTCACCTTC.

This chain's CDR3 is CASSTRRYEQFF. Here the CDR3 DNA reads TGTGCCAGCAGCACAAGACGGTATGAGCAGTTCTTC. The chain uses TRBV11-2 and TRBJ2-1; D gene ambiguous. Deletions cut 5 bases from V and 8 bases from J, with 10 bases between. The germline gives CDR1 SGHAT, CDR2 FQNNGV. The CDR3 is 12 residues long.

This sequence joins TRBV13 and TRBJ2-7, with TRBD1 matching 8 bases. The CDR3 totals 14 residues. V was pared by 5 bases and J by 3 bases, with 6 bases of the junction left unmatched. Germline V gene lookup returns CDR1 PRHDT and CDR2 FYEKMQ (reference sequence). The CDR3 reads CASSPKDRVYEQYF. CDR3 sequence (DNA): TGTGCCAGCAGCCCAAAGGACAGGGTCTACGAGCAGTACTTC.

The CDR3 loop reads CASSFAETRFDYNEQFF. The DNA of the CDR3 is TGTGCCAGCAGCTTCGCCGAGACTAGGTTCGACTACAATGAGCAGTTCTTC. The chain couples TRBV7-9 to TRBJ2-1; D is perhaps TRBD2 (6 bases). V was pared by 3 bases and J by 3 bases, with 18 bases between. Per germline, CDR1 SEHNR and CDR2 FQNEAQ (reference sequence). The CDR3 totals 17 residues.

Only a few counts were recorded for this clonotype. The V and J genes are TRBV7-3 and TRBJ1-1; unclear D gene. Germline CDR1 SGHTA, CDR2 FQGTGA. The CDR3 consists of 16 residues. Trimming took 5 bases from V and 0 from J, leaving 16 bases between them. The DNA for the CDR3 is TGTGCCAGCAGCGAACCAGGAGACGTTATGAACACTGAAGCTTTCTTT. Its translation: CASSEPGDVMNTEAFF.

The rearrangement uses TRBV11-2 and TRBJ2-4; TRBD2 agrees at 12 bases. Germline CDR1 is SGHAT and CDR2 is FQNNGV. This CDR3 region has 16 residues. J lost 2 bases, V lost 5 bases, and 4 bases had no gene match. In DNA form, the CDR3 reads TGTGCCAGCAGCGTGACTAGCGGGAGATCCAAAAACATTCAGTACTTC. Amino acid sequence: CASSVTSGRSKNIQYF.

Written as DNA, the CDR3 is TGTGCCAGCAGCGCCCCGGGCCGCCACGAGGTAGAGACCCAGTACTTC. It codes for CASSAPGRHEVETQYF. J is TRBJ2-5 and V is TRBV11-3; unclear D gene. The CDR3 spans 16 residues. Germline CDR1 SGHNT, CDR2 YENEEA. Trimming removed 5 bases at V and 4 bases at J, with 20 bases between.

This clonotype was found a few times. The chain joins TRBV29-1 to TRBJ1-2, with 8 bases matching TRBD1. This CDR3 has 13 amino acids. The germline V gene has CDR1 SQVTM and CDR2 ANQGSEA. V was pared by 0 bases and J by 7 bases, with 4 bases of the junction left unmatched. CDR3 nucleotides: TGCAGCGTTGAAGACGGGACAGGCTTTGGCTACACCTTC. It codes for CSVEDGTGFGYTF.

This clonotype has only one observation. A much larger clone lies one base from this, so it may be a read error. V is TRBV7-9 and J is TRBJ2-1; 10 bases map to TRBD2. Germline CDR1 reads SEHNR; CDR2 reads FQNEAQ (reference sequence). This CDR3 has 17 residues. After removal of 2 bases from V and 5 bases from J, the junction contained 9 bases not matched to a gene. The CDR3 sequence is CASSLWGLAGVNNEQFF. Here the CDR3 DNA reads TGTGCCAGCAGCTTATGGGGGCTAGCGGGAGTAAACAATGAGCAGTTCTTC. The variable domain in full, with the rest retrieved from reference TRBV7-9 and TRBJ2-1, is DTGVSQNPRHKITKRGQNVTFRCDPISEHNRLYWYRQTLGQGPEFLTYFQNEAQLEKSRLLSDRFSAERPKGSFSTLEIQRTEQGDSAMYLCASSLWGLAGVNNEQFFGPGTRLTVL.

This chain joins TRBV2 and TRBJ2-1; D is possibly TRBD2 (6 bases). This CDR3 is 14 amino acids long. CDR1 is SNHLY and CDR2 is FYNNEI in the germline V gene. V was trimmed by 4 bases and J by 8 bases, leaving 15 bases between them. CDR3 DNA: TGTGCCAGCAGTGGCGGGGCCCCTAGCTATGAGCAGTTCTTC. It is translated as CASSGGAPSYEQFF.

The chain employs TRBV6-6 and TRBJ2-7; no definite D call. Germline V CDR1 and CDR2: MNHNY, SVGAGI (reference sequence). The CDR3 is 12 residues long. V was clipped by 10 bases and J by 2 bases, with 12 bases between them. Here the CDR3 DNA reads TGTGCCATCATGACACCAACCTACGAGCAGTACTTC. This sequence encodes CAIMTPTYEQYF.

The rearrangement links TRBV4-2 to TRBJ2-7; 7 nucleotides align to TRBD2. Germline values: CDR1 LGHNA, CDR2 YNFKEQ. The CDR3 covers 15 residues. V lost 2 bases and J lost 4; bases outside the gene matches: 8. The DNA of the CDR3 is TGTGCCAGCAGCCAATATGCTAGCGGTCCTTACGAGCAGTACTTC. Its translation: CASSQYASGPYEQYF.

The chain has TRBV5-1 and TRBJ2-5, with D perhaps TRBD1 (5 bases). Germline CDR1 reads SGHRS; CDR2 reads YFSETQ. The CDR3 has 15 amino acids. Trimming took 0 bases from V and 4 from J, leaving 13 bases between them. CDR3 nucleotide sequence: TGCGCCAGCAGCTTGGGCGGTCAGGGTGGAGAGACCCAGTACTTC. Translating it yields CASSLGGQGGETQYF.

This chain joins TRBV29-1 and TRBJ2-2; TRBD2 might be the D (6 bases). The V gene's germline CDR1 is SQVTM and CDR2 ANQGSEA. Trimming pared 4 bases from V and 4 bases from J, leaving 10 bases between. This CDR3 is 13 amino acids long. In DNA form, the CDR3 reads TGCAGCGTTGGGAAGCGGGCCACCGGGGAGCTGTTTTTT. Its translation is CSVGKRATGELFF.

The chain links TRBV28 to TRBJ2-1, with D unclear. CDR3 length: 13 amino acids. Trimming removed 2 bases at V and 5 bases at J, with 7 bases between. In germline, CDR1 is MDHEN, CDR2 SYDVKM. The CDR3 nucleotides are TGTGCCAGCAGTTTAAGGCCCAACAATGAGCAGTTCTTC. The encoded protein is CASSLRPNNEQFF. Full variable domain (rest looked up from reference TRBV28 and TRBJ2-1): DVKVTQSSRYLVKRTGEKVFLECVQDMDHENMFWYRQDPGLGLRLIYFSYDVKMKEKGDIPEGYSVSREKKERFSLILESASTNQTSMYLCASSLRPNNEQFFGPGTRLTVL.

The chain couples TRBV12-3 or TRBV12-4 to TRBJ2-1; D remains unclear. V was pared by 8 bases and J by 0 bases, with 8 bases between. The CDR3 consists of 13 residues. The CDR3 reads CASRRLSYNEQFF. The CDR3 coding sequence is TGTGCCAGCCGCCGGCTCTCCTACAATGAGCAGTTCTTC.

V usage is TRBV20-1 and J usage is TRBJ2-1; 16 bases match TRBD2. Trimming cost V 3 bases and J 8 bases; bases outside gene matches: 7. Germline CDR1 DFQATT, CDR2 SNEGSKA (reference sequence). The CDR3 has 16 residues. The CDR3 nucleotides are TGCAGTGCTAGGGGACTAGCGGGAGGGCCAGGGGATGAGCAGTTCTTC. Translating gives CSARGLAGGPGDEQFF.

The rearrangement joins TRBV2 to TRBJ2-7; D possibly uses TRBD1 or TRBD2 (5 bases each). CDR1 and CDR2 from the germline V gene are SNHLY and FYNNEI. Trimming stripped 7 bases from V and 2 bases from J, with 21 bases between. This CDR3 is 16 amino acids long. This CDR3 reads CASTIVGTAGPYEQYF. For the CDR3, the DNA is TGTGCCAGCACGATTGTGGGGACCGCAGGTCCCTACGAGCAGTACTTC. Looking up the rest from reference TRBV2 and TRBJ2-7 gives the full variable domain: EPEVTQTPSHQVTQMGQEVILRCVPISNHLYFYWYRQILGQKVEFLVSFYNNEISEKSEIFDDQFSVERPDGSNFTLKIRSTKLEDSAMYFCASTIVGTAGPYEQYFGPGTRLTVT.

This chain links TRBV20-1 with TRBJ2-1; D assignment may be TRBD1 or TRBD2 (5 bases each). Germline-derived CDR1 and CDR2 are DFQATT and SNEGSKA (reference sequence). Trimming took 3 bases from V and 0 from J, leaving 9 bases between them. The CDR3 covers 14 residues. The chain's CDR3 is CSARWGSSYNEQFF. In DNA, the CDR3 is TGCAGTGCTAGGTGGGGGAGCTCCTACAATGAGCAGTTCTTC.

The chain couples TRBV14 to TRBJ1-2; no clear D gene. V gave up 4 bases and J gave up 0 bases, with 9 bases separating them. CDR1 is SGHDN and CDR2 is FVKESK in the germline V gene. The CDR3 contains 14 residues. The chain's CDR3 is CASSRAVPNYGYTF. CDR3 coding DNA: TGTGCCAGCAGCCGTGCGGTCCCTAACTATGGCTACACCTTC.